This T cell receptor beta chain derives from a study of cytomegalovirus exposure and HLA in healthy donors (dated by TCRdb to between 2016 and 2019). Study-level background: An earlier analysis of 587 of the donors reported about 250 Gb of sequence data and approximately 110 million unique TCR beta sequences from roughly 180 million T cells. An early release covering some 640 HLA-typed donors comprised about 290 gigabases of sequencing data and tens of millions of unique TCR sequences. Among the roughly 390 genotyped donors, about 85% belonged to the genetic ancestry cluster associated with self-reported Caucasian donors. The study aimed to test whether signatures of past pathogen exposure could be identified by cataloging public T cell receptors. The study profiled the T cell repertoires of 500 to 800 subjects by immunosequencing and related them to cytomegalovirus serostatus. In addition to the first cohort of 666 subjects, a separate validation cohort of 120 different subjects was used. To predict cytomegalovirus infection status, the study combined high-throughput TCR immunosequencing, statistical association of individual TCRs with disease status, and machine learning. To study patterns of TCR occurrence, a later analysis re-analyzed previously published TCR beta repertoires from 550 to 800 donors and added high-resolution HLA genotyping. Rather than drawing on any new phenotypic data, the later analysis identified candidate immune exposures from TCR beta sequences and the way those sequences occurred across donors. An earlier analysis of approximately 580 of the donors used high-throughput TCR beta sequencing to judge whether each TCR beta V gene segment behaved as functional or pseudogenic. Donor age, sex, ethnicity and CMV serostatus were compiled alongside the repertoire data. In a later genetic analysis, genome-wide SNP genotypes for about 60% of the 666 donors were used, and that subset was treated as a discovery cohort. All discovery cohort repertoires had been generated using a single sequencing platform. Both class I and class II loci were covered by HLA typing, at four-digit resolution. Typing coverage differed by locus: A, B, C, DRB1 and DQB1 were typed in roughly 629-630 donors, DQA1 in about 560, DPA1 in some 610, and DPB1 in approximately 450. Roughly 5 DR-DQ haplotypes were handled as single units for association and clustering, since linkage in the cohort was strong. On average, about 240,000 unique TCR beta nucleotide sequences were sequenced per donor among about 400 genotyped donors of the cohort, with around 19% of those sequences being non-productive. The investigation overall reported the following: Immune exposure information for the cohort was limited to CMV serostatus. Cytomegalovirus status was reported to be diagnosed by the classifier with high specificity and sensitivity in both the original and validation cohorts. Approximately 16 rarely observed V segments, including chromosome 9 orphons, were excluded from the earlier analysis of just under 600 of the donors because counts were too low. According to a later analysis, TCR association rates differed among HLA loci, with DRB1 alleles showing the most associated TCRs and HLA-C alleles showing the fewest. In an earlier analysis of about 550 of the donors, most TCR beta V segments were observed in productive rearrangements about 87% or about 30% of the time, broadly matching IMGT annotations. Linkage disequilibrium might explain the correlated functional status among segregating V segments, but an unknown experimental factor could not be ruled out. Strong co-occurrence of HLA alleles, especially DR and DQ, made assigning TCR associations to individual alleles difficult. A further reported finding was that TCR beta sequences accurately predicted the HLA-A and HLA-B alleles for most subjects in the first cohort. Some IMGT-functional V segments, including TRBV6-2 and TRBV6-3, could not be told apart with the 87-base-pair reads, so those segments were excluded. An association between a missense DCLRE1C variant and V-gene and J-gene trimming of TCR beta chains was found in a later genetic analysis and replicated in an independent cohort. Compared with the roughly 700-donor mean, donors in an Asian-associated ancestry cluster had fewer N-insertions in productive TCRs, according to a later genetic analysis. Most CMV-associated TCR beta chains appeared to be HLA-restricted in a later analysis, and the HLA associations seemed to be driven largely by CMV exposure. In vitro tests confirmed that a few of the cytomegalovirus-associated TCR beta chains recognize cytomegalovirus antigens. A cluster of highly shared sequence variants was judged likely to be a technical artifact of the sequencing pipeline. The authors suggested that the approach could potentially be generalized to other disease states and immunological phenotypes. In a later analysis, HLA-associated TCR beta chains showed more clonal expansion and lower generation probabilities than non-associated chains that were equally common. HLA typing was unavailable for some donors at each locus, so association tests used only the typed subset. Most TCR sequences were observed very rarely across donors, whereas some public TCRs were present in many individuals. At a false discovery rate of 0.05, a later analysis linked around 15,000 TCR beta sequences to specific HLA alleles. Sequencing depth was assumed to be roughly uniform across donors in the presence/absence analyses, though that assumption may not hold. In the study, roughly 160 TCR beta chains were listed as associated with cytomegalovirus. This cohort had only TCR beta chains sequenced, and the lack of alpha or paired-chain data limited which features could be detected. A later analysis reported that several top co-occurrence clusters appeared linked to parvovirus B19, influenza, CMV and Epstein-Barr virus.

Concerning this clone: This receptor's antigen is unknown. No quality values exist for individual bases; no much larger clone is one base distant.

The library relied on the immunoSEQ multiplex PCR assay. For the multiplex PCR, a mixture combining 60 forward primers for TCR Vbeta segments and 13 reverse primers for TCR Jbeta segments was used. A multiplex PCR assay on genomic DNA amplified the CDR3 region of rearranged TCR beta genes. On the Illumina HiSeq System, the amplified TCR beta libraries were sequenced as 87-base-pair reads. As for the original processing: In a later analysis, roughly 80 million unique TCR beta chains were counted across the 650 to 700 repertoires, and some 10 million of these chains were shared by at least two donors. Raw reads were error-corrected and collapsed into unique sequences with a nearest-neighbor algorithm that merged closely related sequences to remove PCR and sequencing errors. V, D and J gene segments were assigned by aligning CDR3 sequences to IMGT reference sequences. For a sequence to be retained, at least a six-nucleotide match to both a V gene segment and a J gene segment was required. A rearrangement was called productive if the CDR3 had no stop codons and remained in frame with V and J, and every other rearrangement was called non-productive. Following IMGT convention, CDR3 was defined as the stretch from the second conserved V-encoded cysteine up to the conserved J-encoded phenylalanine. The earlier analysis of 587 of the donors excluded sequences that lacked an unambiguous match to a single V gene segment. An earlier analysis of 500 to 700 of the donors classified V segments as functional when productive rearrangements were above 56.7% and as segregating when the standard deviation between donors was above 5%. A statistical classification framework was built to diagnose cytomegalovirus status from the catalog of TCR beta chain sequences. In a later analysis, V and J genes were assigned by comparing TCR nucleotide sequences against IMGT/GENE-DB human TR gene sequences. The TCRdist pipeline was used in a later analysis to assign CDR3 sequences and most-parsimonious VDJ recombination scenarios. In a later analysis, each TCR beta chain was defined by its CDR3 amino acid sequence together with its V-gene family, and reads without a unique V-gene family were excluded. As a way to deal with suspected cross-contamination and a sequencing artifact, a later analysis dropped 450 to 600 nucleotide sequences that were highly shared and had low generation probability. A later analysis calculated a clonal expansion index for each public chain from normalized within-repertoire ranks of inferred template counts. Generation probabilities in a later analysis came from a VDJ recombination model fitted to out-of-frame rearrangements, and those results were checked against IGoR. In a later analysis, TCR-TCR, TCR-HLA and TCR-CMV co-occurrence was scored with hypergeometric tests, and a repertoire-size bias correction was applied to TCR pairs. To estimate false discovery rates, a later analysis permuted the HLA or CMV assignments 20 times. In a later analysis, co-occurring TCRs were grouped with DBSCAN, and TCRdist sequence similarity was added when clustering was performed within HLA-allele-positive subsets. Repertoires with fewer than 30,000 or more than 120,000 public chains, plus five repertoires with anomalous nucleotide sharing, were excluded from co-occurrence clustering. The table comes from immuneACCESS by way of TCRdb, which keeps in-frame sequences with V and J called. Part of the clones is missing from these tables; in studies checked, under half for an unresolved V gene and the rest for unknown reasons. V and J calls and clone size are copied from that table; D and trimming were computed from the DNA. The sample table shows tens of thousands of clones, and around three quarters are seen once. The ten largest make up less than 6% of the sample.

Including cysteine and phenylalanine, the CDR3 has 15 amino acids. The kept DNA is CDR3 alone, 45 bases in frame from the first base. Sequences SGHVS (CDR1) and FQNEAQ (CDR2) are obtained from the germline V gene. Unmatched junction bases come to 7, with V trimmed by 1 base and J by 6 bases. The cohort consisted of fewer than 700 healthy bone marrow donors. Cohort members were all nominally healthy when sampled, although unrecorded immune exposures were likely present. The donor was CMV seropositive and belonged to the group of 250 to 300 seropositive cohort members. A peripheral blood sample was collected from each donor, and TCR beta sequencing was performed on peripheral blood mononuclear cells. Genomic DNA extraction from the blood cell samples was performed with the Qiagen DNeasy Blood Extraction Kit.

The TCR comes from a man aged 30 to 39 in good health and CMV-seropositive. The source material was PBMCs. The chain was built from TRBV7-8 and TRBJ1-1, with 8 central nucleotides matching TRBD1. The nucleotide sequence is given as TGTGCCAGCAGCTTAGGAGCAGGGGGCGTTTCTGAAGCTTTCTTT. It encodes CASSLGAGGVSEAFF.